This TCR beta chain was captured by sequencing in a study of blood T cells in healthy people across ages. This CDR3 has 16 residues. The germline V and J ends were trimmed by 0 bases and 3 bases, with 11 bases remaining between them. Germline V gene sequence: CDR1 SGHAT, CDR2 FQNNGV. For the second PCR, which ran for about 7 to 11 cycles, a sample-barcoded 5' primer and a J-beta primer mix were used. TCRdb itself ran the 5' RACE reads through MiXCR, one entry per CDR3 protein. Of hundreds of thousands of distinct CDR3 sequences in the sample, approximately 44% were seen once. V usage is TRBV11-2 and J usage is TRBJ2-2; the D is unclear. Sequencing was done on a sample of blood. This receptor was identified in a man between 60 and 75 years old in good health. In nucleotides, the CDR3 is TGTGCCAGCAGCTTAGATTCACCCCAATACACCGGGGAGCTGTTTTTT. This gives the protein CASSLDSPQYTGELFF.